Each of the 11 T cell receptor beta chains below was sequenced from the same sample in a study of T cells in Graves' hyperthyroidism and ophthalmopathy. RNA transcripts gave rise to amplified TCR beta CDR3 regions. The TCR CDR3 was amplified in a first-round RT-PCR using the HTBI primer set. TCRdb ran MiXCR on the multiplex PCR reads and lists one entry per CDR3 protein. Of about 290,000 distinct CDR3 sequences detected, roughly an eighth appear once; the ten largest clones hold roughly 7.7%. Sequenced input: blood. These receptors all stem from a woman in her thirties or forties with Graves' hyperthyroidism.

There are many counts of this clonotype. The chain joins TRBV28 to TRBJ1-2; no clear D gene. Trimming took off 2 bases at V and 5 bases at J, with 12 bases between the two ends. Germline V gives CDR1 MDHEN, CDR2 SYDVKM. This CDR3 region has 14 residues. DNA for the CDR3: TGTGCCAGCAGTTTAGATGGCAGGTTATATGGCTACACCTTC. Protein product: CASSLDGRLYGYTF.

At least ten counts were recorded for this clonotype. The chain employs TRBV20-1 and TRBJ1-2; D gene unclear. V gave up 3 bases and J gave up 4 bases, with 15 bases separating them. CDR1 is DFQATT and CDR2 is SNEGSKA in the germline V gene (reference sequence). The CDR3 is made up of 14 amino acids. CDR3 nucleotides: TGCAGTGCTAGTATCGGTGACACCCCCTATGGCTACACCTTC. Its protein is CSASIGDTPYGYTF.

This clonotype was seen more than once but under ten times. The V gene is TRBV18, the J gene TRBJ1-1, with 8 bases fitting TRBD1. The V gene's germline CDR1 is KGHSH and CDR2 LQKENI. CDR3 length: 15 residues. The J segment lost 5 bases and the V segment lost 2 bases, leaving 7 bases of the junction unmatched. The CDR3 region is CASSPRVRQGTEAFF. In nucleotides, the CDR3 is TGTGCCAGCTCACCAAGAGTGAGACAGGGGACTGAAGCTTTCTTT.

V gene TRBV7-6 combines with J gene TRBJ2-1, with D unclear. Deletions cut 1 base from V and 7 bases from J, with 8 bases between. The V gene's germline CDR1 is SGHVS and CDR2 FNYEAQ. The CDR3 has 13 amino acids. CDR3 sequence reads: CASSLGDLNEQFF. The CDR3 DNA sequence: TGTGCCAGCAGCTTAGGTGACTTAAATGAGCAGTTCTTC.

At least ten counts were recorded for this clonotype. This chain uses TRBV7-2 with TRBJ2-7; 7 bases are shared with TRBD2. With 5 bases clipped from V and 2 bases from J, the junction kept 9 bases outside the gene matches. Germline values: CDR1 SGHTA, CDR2 FQGNSA. The CDR3 covers 15 residues. The CDR3, as DNA: TGTGCCAGCAGCCCAGCACTAGCGTTTGCCTACGAGCAGTACTTC. Amino acid sequence: CASSPALAFAYEQYF.

There are many counts of this clonotype. This rearrangement joins TRBV28 to TRBJ2-6, with a possible D match to TRBD1 (6 bases). This CDR3 region has 14 residues. Germline V lookup: CDR1 MDHEN, CDR2 SYDVKM. The germline V and J ends were trimmed by 10 bases and 4 bases, with 14 bases remaining between them. For the CDR3, the DNA is TGTGCCACCAGACAGGTAGGAGGGGCCAACGTCCTGACTTTC. This gives the protein CATRQVGGANVLTF.

This clonotype was detected many times. CDR3 nucleotides: TGTGCCAGCAGTACAGGGAGGTCCACTGAAGCTTTCTTT. Its translation: CASSTGRSTEAFF. V gene TRBV6-1 combines with J gene TRBJ1-1; a weak D match, TRBD1 (6 bases). Trimming took 5 bases from V and 4 from J, leaving 11 bases between them. The CDR3 extends over 13 amino acids. In germline, CDR1 is MNHNS, CDR2 SASEGT.

The sample holds many counts of this clonotype. This chain links TRBV13 with TRBJ2-1; TRBD2 agrees at 9 bases. The junction had 10 bases not matched to a gene; V was cut back by 0 bases and J by 7 bases. CDR1 and CDR2 from the germline V gene are PRHDT and FYEKMQ (reference sequence). This CDR3 contains 17 residues. Here the CDR3 DNA reads TGTGCCAGCAGCTTAGGAGGGGGCGGGAGGGCCCTAAATGAGCAGTTCTTC. Residues: CASSLGGGGRALNEQFF.

This clonotype was detected many times. The rearrangement uses TRBV18 and TRBJ1-5; D unclear. Trimming left V 2 bases short and J 3 bases short, with 8 bases between. This CDR3 is built from 14 residues. Germline CDR1 and CDR2: KGHSH and LQKENI. The CDR3: CASSPEMNNQPQHF. Written as DNA, the CDR3 is TGTGCCAGCTCACCAGAGATGAACAATCAGCCCCAGCATTTT.

This chain uses TRBV24-1 with TRBJ1-1, with TRBD1 as a possible D gene (5 bases). Germline V CDR1 and CDR2: KGHDR, SFDVKD. V was cut by 1 base and J by 11 bases, with 10 bases left in between. The CDR3 is 12 residues long. The CDR3 here is CATSDFRGLAFF. The CDR3 region has the DNA TGTGCCACCAGTGATTTTCGGGGGTTGGCTTTCTTT.

This clonotype was found many times. This chain uses TRBV5-1 with TRBJ1-4, with a weak D call TRBD1 (6 bases). The CDR3 has 14 amino acids. Germline V gives CDR1 SGHRS, CDR2 YFSETQ. V shed 4 bases and J shed 4 bases, with 11 bases lying between them. CDR3 in amino acids: CASSVGQNNEKLFF. DNA of the CDR3: TGCGCCAGCAGCGTCGGACAGAATAATGAAAAACTGTTTTTT.